This T cell receptor (beta chain) was sequenced in a study of T cells in Graves' hyperthyroidism and ophthalmopathy (dated by TCRdb to about 2019). Regarding the complete study: Peripheral blood samples were taken at the time of initial diagnosis, prior to any treatment. The roughly 91 discovery patients were randomly divided into training and test sets at a 7:3 ratio. After sampling, hyperthyroidism patients received methimazole starting at 30 mg daily, and ophthalmopathy patients received high-dose intravenous methylprednisolone. To identify distinguishing TCR V-J signatures, a discovery cohort of about 100 patients was used, comprising 40 to 45 with Graves' ophthalmopathy and about 59 with stable Graves' hyperthyroidism. In about 6 Graves' hyperthyroidism patients, the study also compared T-cell repertoires from thyroid tissue with T-cell repertoires from blood. According to the paper, TCR Vbeta CDR3 sequencing was carried out on over 130 peripheral blood samples, which came from under 50 ophthalmopathy, around 75 hyperthyroidism and 17 progressor patients. Prospective prediction of ophthalmopathy was tested in an independent validation cohort consisting of some 18 hyperthyroidism patients and approximately 16 patients who later progressed to ophthalmopathy. On the study overall, not on this receptor specifically: Blood samples also contained most of the expanded thyroid clonotypes (frequency above 0.001), which suggests that blood repertoires may reflect thyroid immune responses. In validation, the model predicted progression to ophthalmopathy a median of about 6.8 months before onset, with 70% to 71% sensitivity and around 76% specificity. In cross-validation, a model built on a 13 V-J signature told ophthalmopathy apart from stable hyperthyroidism with 87.88% sensitivity and roughly 81% specificity, and in testing the same model reached 80%/75%. No statistical method was used to fix the sample size in advance, and group allocation was not hidden from the investigators.

The germline V gene (reference sequence) sets CDR1 to DFQATT and CDR2 to SNEGSKA. Taken from cysteine to phenylalanine, the CDR3 has 13 residues. Just the 39-base CDR3 DNA is kept, in frame starting at base 1. Germline trimming amounts to 3 bases on V and 6 bases on J, with 6 as the count of junction bases outside the gene matches. The TCR beta CDR3 regions were amplified from the RNA transcripts. For the first round of RT-PCR on the TCR CDR3, the HTBI primer set was used together with the Qiagen OneStep RT-PCR kit. Libraries were constructed in a second round of multiplex PCR, after which size selection and purification were carried out. Sequencing of the libraries was done on an Illumina HiSeq2000 using paired-end 100 bp reads. Per the source publication's procedure: SOAPnuke was used to process the raw data, throwing out any read that contained adapters or uncalled bases, had a mean Phred below 15, or lacked an exact constant-primer or identifier match. High-quality paired reads were merged using COPE v1.2.5, and each unique nucleotide sequence was defined as a clonotype. Clonotypes were aligned to IMGT TRBV, TRBD and TRBJ reference segments using MiTCR v1.1. The analysis was restricted to V-J combinations with a frequency above 0.0001, which together covered over 99% of the repertoires. A TCS score was defined as the ratio of F50 (clonal expansion) to E x V (chaos), with BLOSUM62-based TCRdist applied between CDR3 peptides within each V-J. Welch's t-statistics and random forest reduced around 510 V-J features to 10 to 15, which were used in a naive Bayes classifier (R e1071). The similarity between thyroid and blood repertoires was quantified using the Morisita-Horn index. TCRdb trimmed public reads at Q25 via fastp, called clones via MiXCR and kept in-frame beta chains. Each entry merges the rows of one CDR3 protein and shows their most common DNA and genes. The authors' filters were not applied to this entry. The sample table contains approximately 610,000 distinct CDR3 sequences; only one count was recorded for over 12% of them. The leading ten clones occupy 4% to 5.5% of the sample.

This clonotype was counted ten times or more. Its antigen has not been determined. Base qualities are not recorded, but no much larger clone differs from it by a single base. In the ophthalmopathy patients, disease was moderately to severely active, with a Clinical Activity Score of 3 or more, a NOSPECS grade of 4 or more, and a duration of less than 3 months. Exclusion was applied to patients with uncontrolled infections, other autoimmune diseases, pregnancy or lactation. Diagnoses were established on the basis of clinical symptoms, serum thyroxine and TRAb, thyroid ultrasound, and orbital computed tomography. Ficoll-Paque density gradient centrifugation was used to isolate PBMCs from around 9.1 ml of fresh peripheral blood. Trizol reagent was used to extract total RNA, and RNA quality was then checked on an Agilent 2100 Bioanalyzer.

Sequenced sample: blood. The V gene is TRBV20-1 and the J gene is TRBJ2-7, with TRBD1 matching 9 junction bases. This TCR derives from a woman between 35 and 50 years old with Graves' ophthalmopathy. The DNA reads as follows: TGCAGTGCTAGCCCCGGGACAGGGAGCGAGCAGTACTTC. This sequence encodes CSASPGTGSEQYF.